This T cell receptor beta chain was sequenced in a study of shared clonotypes between healthy human individuals. Germline V gene sequence: CDR1 MNHEY, CDR2 SMNVEV (reference sequence). Germline trimming cut 5 bases from V and 0 bases from J; bases unmatched to any gene: 7. The CDR3 loop spans 16 amino acids. Produced via immunoSEQ multiplex PCR; TCRdb's table is partial and in-frame only. The data show approximately 530,000 clones, roughly 95% seen once. Points from the study as a whole: Some clonotypes were shared by all four sorted-subset donors, while others were not shared. The non-shared ones had lower generation probabilities than the shared ones.

As to this clone: Its specificity is unknown.

The material sequenced was naive CD4+ T cells sorted from blood. Subset here: CD45RA+ positively selected. This TCR was recovered from a woman in her 30s in good health. The chain joins TRBV27 to TRBJ1-2, with 9 bases that match TRBD1. For the CDR3, the DNA is TGTGCCAGCAGTGTGCGGACAGGGGCCCCTAACTATGGCTACACCTTC. It translates to CASSVRTGAPNYGYTF.